One sample yielded the 27 T cell receptor beta chains listed below, sequenced in a study of blood T cell repertoires in COVID-19. Method: immunoSEQ multiplex PCR; TCRdb's copy keeps in-frame clones and lacks some. This sample has approximately 170,000 clones, with 80% to 90% found just once. Sequenced material: peripheral blood. The receptors here all came from a man aged 45-65 years with active or convalescent COVID-19.

In this sample, this clone turned up a few times. The chain employs TRBV7-9 and TRBJ2-7; 8 positions match TRBD2. The CDR3 totals 14 residues. The trim removed 4 bases at V and 0 bases at J, leaving 2 bases unmatched. Germline CDR1 reads SEHNR; CDR2 reads FQNEAQ (reference sequence). This chain's CDR3 is CASSSTSASYEQYF. The CDR3 DNA reads as TGTGCCAGCAGCTCGACTAGCGCCTCCTACGAGCAGTACTTC. Combining the CDR3 with reference TRBV7-9 and TRBJ2-7 gives the whole variable domain DTGVSQNPRHKITKRGQNVTFRCDPISEHNRLYWYRQTLGQGPEFLTYFQNEAQLEKSRLLSDRFSAERPKGSFSTLEIQRTEQGDSAMYLCASSSTSASYEQYFGPGTRLTVT.

V usage is TRBV6-1 and J usage is TRBJ1-6; D is perhaps TRBD1 (6 bases). Germline V gives CDR1 MNHNS, CDR2 SASEGT. CDR3 size: 13 residues. V lost 3 bases to trimming and J lost 8 bases, with 8 bases between them. This CDR3 is CASSDGQYSPLHF. CDR3 bases: TGTGCCAGCAGTGATGGACAGTATTCACCCCTCCACTTT.

The sample holds one count of this clone. The chain is built from TRBV13 and TRBJ1-4, with 8 nucleotides matching TRBD1. There are 14 residues in the CDR3. With V trimmed by 3 bases and J by 5 bases, 2 bases remained unmatched. The germline gives CDR1 PRHDT, CDR2 FYEKMQ (reference sequence). DNA of the CDR3: TGTGCCAGCAGCTTCGGACAGGGAAATGAAAAACTGTTTTTT. Translating gives CASSFGQGNEKLFF.

The gene calls are TRBV19 and TRBJ1-2; 7 bases match TRBD1. CDR1 and CDR2 from the germline V gene are LNHDA and SQIVND (reference sequence). V was pared by 6 bases and J by 6 bases, with 4 bases of the junction left unmatched. The CDR3 contains 12 residues. As DNA, the CDR3 is TGTGCCAGTAGGGGACAGCTCGATGGCTACACCTTC. Translated, it gives CASRGQLDGYTF.

This clone was detected a few times. V and J are TRBV28 and TRBJ1-5; D not resolved. The V gene lost 6 bases and the J gene lost 7 bases, with 16 bases spanning the gap. This CDR3 spans 14 amino acids. CDR1 and CDR2 (germline): MDHEN, SYDVKM. The CDR3 DNA sequence: TGTGCCAGCAGCCCCATTAGTGCGGGCCAGCCCCAGCATTTT. Translated: CASSPISAGQPQHF.

The chain combines TRBV6-5 with TRBJ1-5; possibly TRBD1 for D (6 bases). Deletions cut 0 bases from V and 3 bases from J, with 9 bases between. Germline CDR1 reads MNHEY; CDR2 reads SVGAGI. The CDR3 is made up of 15 amino acids. CDR3 amino acids: CASSYSAGDNQPQHF. The CDR3 region has the DNA TGTGCCAGCAGTTACTCCGCAGGGGACAATCAGCCCCAGCATTTT.

The rearrangement joins TRBV5-4 to TRBJ2-1; D gene unclear. Germline lookup yields CDR1 SGHNT and CDR2 YYREEE (reference sequence). The germline V and J ends were trimmed by 4 bases and 10 bases, with 15 bases remaining between them. This CDR3 comprises 13 residues. The CDR3 here is CASSPLEREEQFF. The CDR3 DNA sequence: TGTGCCAGCAGCCCCCTAGAGAGAGAGGAGCAGTTCTTC.

This rearrangement joins TRBV14 to TRBJ2-7; 7 bases are a match to TRBD1. Germline assignment: CDR1 SGHDN and CDR2 FVKESK. The ends lost 0 bases at V and 3 bases at J; junction bases unmatched: 5. The CDR3 extends over 15 amino acids. The CDR3 coding sequence is TGTGCCAGCAGCCAAGAATGGGCAGGGGGCTACGAGCAGTACTTC. Translating gives CASSQEWAGGYEQYF.

This chain joins TRBV11-3 and TRBJ2-1; weak D call: TRBD2 (7 bases). V was clipped by 4 bases and J by 2 bases, with 9 bases between them. The CDR3 has 14 residues. Germline lookup yields CDR1 SGHNT and CDR2 YENEEA. In nucleotides, the CDR3 is TGTGCCAGCAGCTCCGGGGGGCCCTACAATGAGCAGTTCTTC. The encoded protein is CASSSGGPYNEQFF.

The V and J genes are TRBV7-2 and TRBJ2-4; no firm D call. The V gene lost 2 bases and the J gene lost 15 bases, with 11 bases spanning the gap. This CDR3 comprises 11 residues. Looked up from germline, CDR1 is SGHTA and CDR2 is FQGNSA. In DNA form, the CDR3 reads TGTGCCAGCAGCTTAACAGTTGTAGGGTACTTC. It translates to CASSLTVVGYF.

The V and J genes are TRBV6-5 and TRBJ2-7; D uncertain. V lost 0 bases, J lost 0 bases, and 9 bases lay in between. This CDR3 has 15 residues. Germline CDR1 and CDR2: MNHEY and SVGAGI. The CDR3 loop reads CASSYSRGYSYEQYF. CDR3 coding DNA: TGTGCCAGCAGTTACTCGCGCGGCTACTCCTACGAGCAGTACTTC.

The rearrangement uses TRBV3-1 (or the pseudogene TRBV3-2) and TRBJ2-7, with D possibly being TRBD2 (5 bases). V was cut by 0 bases and J by 2 bases, with 14 bases left in between. Germline values: CDR1 LGHDT, CDR2 YNNKEL (reference sequence). The CDR3 contains 16 residues. The CDR3: CASSQDWGVVAYEQYF. The CDR3 region has the DNA TGTGCCAGCAGCCAAGATTGGGGAGTCGTCGCCTACGAGCAGTACTTC.

This clone has a handful of counts. CDR3 DNA sequence: TGTGCCAGCAGCTTGGTAGGAGGGACTAGCGGGAGGAGGGACCGCGGGGAGCTGTTTTTT. This sequence encodes CASSLVGGTSGRRDRGELFF. The chain uses TRBV5-4 and TRBJ2-2; 15 bases are shared with TRBD2. Germline V gene lookup returns CDR1 SGHNT and CDR2 YYREEE (reference sequence). The CDR3 sequence is 20 residues long. The V and J ends lost 0 bases and 7 bases, in that order; junction bases with no gene match: 13.

This rearrangement joins TRBV29-1 to TRBJ1-2; D is perhaps TRBD1 (6 bases). V dropped 7 bases and J dropped 4 bases, with 10 bases sitting between them. Germline-derived CDR1 and CDR2 are SQVTM and ANQGSEA. The CDR3 is 11 amino acids. The CDR3 loop is CSASGVYGYTF. The CDR3 DNA reads as TGCAGCGCCTCAGGGGTCTATGGCTACACCTTC.

The chain carries TRBV5-1 and TRBJ2-7; D might be TRBD2 (6 bases). Germline values: CDR1 SGHRS, CDR2 YFSETQ. V lost 4 bases and J 0 bases, leaving 14 bases between the germline ends. The CDR3 is 15 amino acids. Written as DNA, the CDR3 is TGCGCCAGCAGCCCCGAGACTAGGAGCTCCTACGAGCAGTACTTC. Translated: CASSPETRSSYEQYF. Supplemented by reference TRBV5-1 and TRBJ2-7, the full variable domain reads KAGVTQTPRYLIKTRGQQVTLSCSPISGHRSVSWYQQTPGQGLQFLFEYFSETQRNKGNFPGRFSGRQFSNSRSEMNVSTLELGDSALYLCASSPETRSSYEQYFGPGTRLTVT.

The chain uses TRBV7-3 and TRBJ2-2, with 7 bases that match TRBD1. Germline CDR1 reads SGHTA; CDR2 reads FQGTGA. With V trimmed by 5 bases and J by 3 bases, 6 bases remained unmatched. The CDR3 spans 15 residues. CDR3 protein: CASSQDRVDTGELFF. The CDR3 DNA is TGTGCCAGCAGCCAAGACAGGGTCGACACCGGGGAGCTGTTTTTT.

The gene calls are TRBV27 and TRBJ1-4, with a tentative D call TRBD1 (5 bases). The germline V gene has CDR1 MNHEY and CDR2 SMNVEV (reference sequence). V dropped 0 bases and J dropped 1 base, with 15 bases sitting between them. The CDR3 covers 18 residues. The CDR3 spells CASSLSGTWVGTNEKLFF. CDR3 bases: TGTGCCAGCAGTTTATCGGGGACTTGGGTGGGAACTAATGAAAAACTGTTTTTT.

The genes are TRBV18 and TRBJ2-7; no clear D. The CDR3 consists of 14 residues. V was clipped by 0 bases and J by 4 bases, with 10 bases between them. Germline CDR1 reads KGHSH; CDR2 reads LQKENI. The chain's CDR3 is CASSPPSVKYEQYF. CDR3 coding DNA: TGTGCCAGCTCACCACCCAGTGTCAAATACGAGCAGTACTTC. The full variable domain, completed using reference TRBV18 and TRBJ2-7, is NAGVMQNPRHLVRRRGQEARLRCSPMKGHSHVYWYRQLPEEGLKFMVYLQKENIIDESGMPKERFSAEFPKEGPSILRIQQVVRGDSAAYFCASSPPSVKYEQYFGPGTRLTVT.

This chain uses TRBV27 with TRBJ1-1, with TRBD1 matching 9 bases. Unmatched junction bases numbered 10, after V lost 6 bases and J lost 2 bases. The CDR3 length is 16 residues. Germline CDR1 and CDR2: MNHEY and SMNVEV (reference sequence). CDR3 in DNA: TGTGCCAGCAGCTCCGGGACAGGGTGGGTAAACACTGAAGCTTTCTTT. It specifies CASSSGTGWVNTEAFF.

The V call is TRBV6-5, the J call TRBJ1-2; a weak D match, TRBD1 (5 bases). The germline CDR1 and CDR2 sequences are MNHEY and SVGAGI. The CDR3 extends over 13 amino acids. V lost 6 bases to trimming and J lost 4 bases, with 12 bases between them. The CDR3 region has the DNA TGTGCCAGCAGGGTGGGAACAGGCTATGGCTACACCTTC. It yields the protein CASRVGTGYGYTF.

The chain links TRBV7-3 to TRBJ2-1; the D gene is possibly TRBD2 (5 bases). CDR1 and CDR2 from the germline V gene are SGHTA and FQGTGA. The CDR3 consists of 15 residues. Deletions cut 1 base from V and 6 bases from J, with 13 bases between. As DNA, the CDR3 is TGTGCCAGCAGCTTAATGGCCGGGGTCGGCAATGAGCAGTTCTTC. Protein product: CASSLMAGVGNEQFF. Filled out from reference TRBV7-3 and TRBJ2-1, the complete variable domain reads GAGVSQTPSNKVTEKGKYVELRCDPISGHTALYWYRQSLGQGPEFLIYFQGTGAADDSGLPNDRFFAVRPEGSVSTLKIQRTERGDSAVYLCASSLMAGVGNEQFFGPGTRLTVL.

This chain uses TRBV6-5 with TRBJ2-2, with TRBD1 matching 7 bases. The CDR3 consists of 15 residues. V shed 6 bases, J shed 1 base, and the junction held 5 bases outside the gene matches. CDR1 is MNHEY, CDR2 SVGAGI, per germline. CDR3 region: CASSEGAQNTGELFF. In DNA, the CDR3 is TGTGCCAGCAGCGAGGGGGCCCAGAACACCGGGGAGCTGTTTTTT.

The V and J genes are TRBV5-5 and TRBJ1-1; D call uncertain. The CDR3 has 13 amino acids. CDR1 SGHKS and CDR2 YYEKEE come from the germline V gene (reference sequence). Trimming removed 6 bases at V and 0 bases at J, with 9 bases between. The CDR3 region has the DNA TGTGCCAGCACCTGGAGGTTGAACACTGAAGCTTTCTTT. It specifies CASTWRLNTEAFF.

The chain links TRBV28 to TRBJ1-4; 8 nucleotides match TRBD1. In germline, CDR1 is MDHEN, CDR2 SYDVKM. Unmatched junction bases numbered 4, after V lost 3 bases and J lost 4 bases. The CDR3 runs to 15 residues. CDR3: CASSFQGADNEKLFF. The DNA for the CDR3 is TGTGCCAGCAGTTTTCAGGGGGCCGATAATGAAAAACTGTTTTTT.

This clone turned up a few times. This chain uses TRBV18 with TRBJ2-7; TRBD1 agrees at 7 bases. J gave up 1 base and V 4 bases, and 7 bases lay outside the gene matches. Germline V gene lookup returns CDR1 KGHSH and CDR2 LQKENI. The CDR3 covers 15 residues. The CDR3 sequence is CASSLGTDRSYEQYF. The CDR3, as DNA: TGTGCCAGCTCACTCGGGACAGACAGATCCTACGAGCAGTACTTC.

This clone appeared a single time. V usage is TRBV7-2 and J usage is TRBJ2-1; weak D call: TRBD1 (6 bases). The CDR3 is 16 amino acids. Trimming removed 5 bases at V and 0 bases at J, with 14 bases between. The germline V gene has CDR1 SGHTA and CDR2 FQGNSA. The CDR3 is CASSTRTASSYNEQFF. The CDR3 nucleotides read TGTGCCAGCAGCACACGGACAGCAAGCTCCTACAATGAGCAGTTCTTC.

V and J are TRBV5-6 and TRBJ2-7; TRBD2 is a possible D gene (7 bases). CDR1 SGHDT and CDR2 YYEEEE come from the germline V gene. The CDR3 contains 17 residues. The V gene lost 4 bases and the J gene lost 4 bases, with 24 bases spanning the gap. The CDR3 coding sequence is TGTGCCAGCAGCAAACTTGGGGGGGCGGGCCTTAATTACGAGCAGTACTTC. It is translated as CASSKLGGAGLNYEQYF.